This TCR beta chain stems from a study of OX40 agonist ivuxolimab in advanced cancers. On the study more broadly: Patients received ivuxolimab, an intravenous treatment, every 2 weeks at 0.01 to 10 mg/kg.

Some clones are missing from TCRdb's copy, which holds only in-frame ones; the method was immunoSEQ multiplex PCR. This table has over 70,000 clones, 86% appearing once. Exclusion of a patient followed from autoimmune disease history or systemic immunosuppression. This TCR derives from an adult with an advanced solid tumor such as melanoma, head and neck, liver or kidney cancer. The sequencing here drew on CD4+ or CD8+ T cells sorted from blood, taken in a trial of the OX40 agonist ivuxolimab.

CDR3 loop: CASSRQGEGYNEQFF. DNA of the CDR3: TGCGCCAGCAGCCGACAGGGAGAAGGGTACAATGAGCAGTTCTTC. This chain uses TRBV5-1 with TRBJ2-1; 7 bases align to TRBD1. J was trimmed by 4 bases and V by 4 bases; bases with no gene match: 8. CDR1 and CDR2 from the germline V gene are SGHRS and YFSETQ. The CDR3 contains 15 residues.